The 11 T cell receptor beta chains below all came from one sample that was sequenced in a study of blood T cell repertoires in COVID-19. TCRdb's table, derived via immunoSEQ multiplex PCR, lists solely in-frame clones and lacks some. The table lists 170,000 or so clones, roughly 83% of them singletons. Specimen: peripheral blood. Receptors originate from a woman in her 40s with COVID-19, enrolled during active disease.

This clone was recorded once. The chain uses TRBV5-4 and TRBJ1-1; D is perhaps TRBD1 (5 bases). The V end lost 3 bases, the J end lost 5 bases, and 8 bases lay between the germline ends. This CDR3 has 12 amino acids. Germline V gene sequence: CDR1 SGHNT, CDR2 YYREEE (reference sequence). In DNA form, the CDR3 reads TGTGCCAGCAGCTGGGGGGGGACTGAAGCTTTCTTT. As protein: CASSWGGTEAFF. The whole variable domain, filled in from reference TRBV5-4 and TRBJ1-1, reads ETGVTQSPTHLIKTRGQQVTLRCSSQSGHNTVSWYQQALGQGPQFIFQYYREEENGRGNFPPRFSGLQFPNYSSELNVNALELDDSALYLCASSWGGTEAFFGQGTRLTVV.

The genes are TRBV4-1 and TRBJ2-3, with a tentative D call TRBD1 (6 bases). Germline CDR1 and CDR2: MGHRA and YSYEKL. Trimming stripped 5 bases from V and 2 bases from J, with 17 bases between. This CDR3 spans 16 amino acids. The CDR3, as DNA: TGCGCCAGCAGCTATCTGAACAGGGCCCCCACAGATACGCAGTATTTT. Its protein product is CASSYLNRAPTDTQYF.

The chain uses TRBV11-3 and TRBJ1-1; no reliable D call. Trimming pared 3 bases from V and 3 bases from J, leaving 8 bases between. Looked up from germline, CDR1 is SGHNT and CDR2 is YENEEA. This CDR3 contains 13 residues. In nucleotides, the CDR3 is TGTGCCAGCAGCTTTACAGTGGACACTGAAGCTTTCTTT. Protein sequence: CASSFTVDTEAFF.

The gene calls are TRBV15 and TRBJ2-7, with D possibly being TRBD2 (5 bases). This CDR3 region has 15 residues. Germline lookup yields CDR1 LNHNV and CDR2 YYDKDF (reference sequence). V gave up 1 base and J gave up 2 bases, with 12 bases separating them. CDR3 loop: CATSRGRGNPYEQYF. CDR3 DNA: TGTGCCACCAGCAGAGGACGAGGGAACCCCTACGAGCAGTACTTC.

This sequence joins TRBV3-1 (or the pseudogene TRBV3-2) and TRBJ1-3, with no clear D. Trimming left V 4 bases short and J 2 bases short, with 9 bases between. This CDR3 spans 14 amino acids. Germline V lookup: CDR1 LGHDT, CDR2 YNNKEL (reference sequence). CDR3 sequence (DNA): TGTGCCAGCAGCCTGATCGGGGCTGGAAACACCATATATTTT. Residues: CASSLIGAGNTIYF.

CDR3 in DNA: TGCGCCAGCAGCTTATCCCTAGCGGATTACACCGGGGAGCTGTTTTTT. Residues: CASSLSLADYTGELFF. The chain joins TRBV5-1 to TRBJ2-2; TRBD2 agrees at 7 bases. Germline assignment: CDR1 SGHRS and CDR2 YFSETQ. After removal of 2 bases from V and 3 bases from J, the junction contained 7 bases not matched to a gene. The CDR3 consists of 16 residues.

The chain links TRBV5-5 to TRBJ2-7; D uncertain. Germline loops: CDR1 SGHKS, CDR2 YYEKEE (reference sequence). The CDR3 is 12 amino acids. V gave up 4 bases and J gave up 5 bases, with 10 bases separating them. CDR3 in DNA: TGTGCCAGCAGCCCGTTTGTCCACGAGCAGTACTTC. It codes for CASSPFVHEQYF.

There are a few counts of this clone. This rearrangement joins TRBV14 to TRBJ2-6, with D maybe TRBD2 (6 bases). V was shortened by 0 bases and J by 2 bases, with 14 bases between the two germline ends. The CDR3 covers 18 residues. In germline, CDR1 is SGHDN, CDR2 FVKESK. Here the CDR3 DNA reads TGTGCCAGCAGCCAAGATCGGCGGGCGGGAACTGGGGCCAACGTCCTGACTTTC. Translated, it gives CASSQDRRAGTGANVLTF.

V usage is TRBV10-1 and J usage is TRBJ2-1, with D possibly matching TRBD1 (6 bases). Trimming pared 5 bases from V and 0 bases from J, leaving 14 bases between. The CDR3 length is 16 residues. The germline V gene has CDR1 WNHNN and CDR2 SYGVQD (reference sequence). The CDR3 region is CASSPITGSSYNEQFF. The CDR3 bases are TGCGCCAGCAGTCCTATTACAGGGAGCTCCTACAATGAGCAGTTCTTC.

This chain links TRBV19 with TRBJ1-5; D is possibly TRBD1 (6 bases). The length of the CDR3 is 15 residues. Germline V gene sequence: CDR1 LNHDA, CDR2 SQIVND (reference sequence). Trimming stripped 6 bases from V and 4 bases from J, with 16 bases between. The CDR3 sequence: CASRWPGQANQPQHF. CDR3 DNA sequence: TGTGCCAGTAGATGGCCGGGACAAGCTAATCAGCCCCAGCATTTT.

The rearrangement uses TRBV19 and TRBJ2-3, with 10 bases lining up with TRBD1. The J segment lost 4 bases and the V segment lost 5 bases, leaving 3 bases of the junction unmatched. Germline V lookup: CDR1 LNHDA, CDR2 SQIVND (reference sequence). The CDR3 sequence is 14 residues long. CDR3 sequence reads: CASSPGQGPDTQYF. The CDR3 bases are TGTGCCAGTAGTCCGGGACAGGGGCCAGATACGCAGTATTTT.